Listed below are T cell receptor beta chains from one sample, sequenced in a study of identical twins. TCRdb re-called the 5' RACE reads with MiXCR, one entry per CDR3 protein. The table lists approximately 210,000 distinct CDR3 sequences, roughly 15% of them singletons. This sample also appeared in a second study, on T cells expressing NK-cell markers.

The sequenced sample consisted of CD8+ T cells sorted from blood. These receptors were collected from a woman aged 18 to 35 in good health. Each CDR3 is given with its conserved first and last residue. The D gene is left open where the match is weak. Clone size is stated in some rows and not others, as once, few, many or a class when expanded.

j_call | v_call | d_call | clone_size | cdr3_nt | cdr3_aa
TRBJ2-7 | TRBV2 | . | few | TGTGCCAGCAGGGGGCACGAGCAGTACTTC | CASRGHEQYF
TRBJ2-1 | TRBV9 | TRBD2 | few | TGTGCCAGCAGCCCGCCGGGGGGGGGTCATGAGCAGTTCTTC | CASSPPGGGHEQFF
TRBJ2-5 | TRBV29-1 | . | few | TGCAGCGTTTGGTCGGAGACCCAGTACTTC | CSVWSETQYF
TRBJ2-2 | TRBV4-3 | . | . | TGCGCCAGCACCCCCGACTGGAACGGCGGGGAGCTGTTTTTT | CASTPDWNGGELFF
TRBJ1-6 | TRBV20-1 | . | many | TGCAGTGCTAGAGATTTTCAACAGGGAGATTCACCCCTCCACTTT | CSARDFQQGDSPLHF
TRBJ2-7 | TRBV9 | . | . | TGTGCCAGCAGCGCACATAAGAGGCCACACGAGCAGTACTTC | CASSAHKRPHEQYF
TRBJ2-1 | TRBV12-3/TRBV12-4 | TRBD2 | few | TGTGCCAGCAGTGCGGGAGAGTCCTACAATGAGCAGTTCTTC | CASSAGESYNEQFF
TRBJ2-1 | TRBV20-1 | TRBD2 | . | TGCAGTGCTAGAGCGGGAGGCTACAATGAGCAGTTCTTC | CSARAGGYNEQFF
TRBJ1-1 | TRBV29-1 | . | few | TGCAGCGTCCCTGATCGGGGGAAAATGGGAACTGAAGCTTTCTTT | CSVPDRGKMGTEAFF
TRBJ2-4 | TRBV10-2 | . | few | TGCGCCAGCAGTGAGTTACAGGGACCCAAAAACATTCAGTACTTC | CASSELQGPKNIQYF
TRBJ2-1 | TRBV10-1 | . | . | TGCGCCAGCAGTGAAGGCCATGAGCAGTTCTTC | CASSEGHEQFF
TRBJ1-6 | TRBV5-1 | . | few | TGCGCCAGCAGATCACTGAGGGGGGATTCACCCCTCCACTTT | CASRSLRGDSPLHF
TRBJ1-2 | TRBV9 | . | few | TGTGCCAGCAGCGTAGCGGGGGGAACGGTGTCATCTCCTAACTATGGCTACACCTTC | CASSVAGGTVSSPNYGYTF
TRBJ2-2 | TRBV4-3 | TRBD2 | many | TGCGCCAGCAGCGGACGGGAGGGCCTTGACACCGGGGAGCTGTTTTTT | CASSGREGLDTGELFF
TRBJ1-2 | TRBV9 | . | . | TGTGCCAGCAGCGTAGCGGGTAACTATGGCTACACCTTC | CASSVAGNYGYTF
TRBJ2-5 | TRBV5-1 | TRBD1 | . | TGCGCCAGCAGCTCAACCTGGCGGGACAGGGGAGGGGAGACCCAGTACTTC | CASSSTWRDRGGETQYF
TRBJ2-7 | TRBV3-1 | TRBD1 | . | TGTGCCAGCAGCCAAGGAGTGGACAGGGACTACGAGCAGTACTTC | CASSQGVDRDYEQYF
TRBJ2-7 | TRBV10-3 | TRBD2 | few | TGTGCCATCAGTGTCCCGGGGCGGGAGGGACTCTACGAGCAGTACTTC | CAISVPGREGLYEQYF
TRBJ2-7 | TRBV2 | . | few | TGTGCCAGCAGTGAGGGCTGGAGCTCCTACGAGCAGTACTTC | CASSEGWSSYEQYF
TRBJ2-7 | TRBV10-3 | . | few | TGTGCCATCAGTGAGTTAATCAAATCCTACGAGCAGTACTTC | CAISELIKSYEQYF
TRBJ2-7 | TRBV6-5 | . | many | TGTGCCAGCAGTTACTCTAGGGGACTCTCCTACGAGCAGTACTTC | CASSYSRGLSYEQYF
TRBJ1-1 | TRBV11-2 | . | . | TGTGCCAGCAGCTTAGATCACGGCCGGAGGCGCGCTGAAGCTTTCTTT | CASSLDHGRRRAEAFF
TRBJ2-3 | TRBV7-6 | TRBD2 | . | TGTGCCAGCAGCCAGGAGCCTAGCGGGAGTGCTGCAGATACGCAGTATTTT | CASSQEPSGSAADTQYF
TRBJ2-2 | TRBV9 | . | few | TGTGCCAGCAGCGTGGTTGGGGGCTTGGACACCGGGGAGCTGTTTTTT | CASSVVGGLDTGELFF
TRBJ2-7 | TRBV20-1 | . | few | TGCAGTGCTAGAGATGTGGGGTCAACCTACGAGCAGTACTTC | CSARDVGSTYEQYF
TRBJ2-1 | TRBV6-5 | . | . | TGTGCCAGCAGTTACTCGGATCCCTCCTACAATGAGCAGTTCTTC | CASSYSDPSYNEQFF
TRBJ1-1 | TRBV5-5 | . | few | TGTGCCAGCAGCCCGACTCAACGGAACACTGAAGCTTTCTTT | CASSPTQRNTEAFF
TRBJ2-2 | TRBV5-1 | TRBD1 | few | TGCGCCAGCAGCTGGGCCGGGACAGCGAACACCGGGGAGCTGTTTTTT | CASSWAGTANTGELFF
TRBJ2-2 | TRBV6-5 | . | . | TGTGCCAGCAGTAGCAACAGGGAAGAGACCGGGGAGCTGTTTTTT | CASSSNREETGELFF
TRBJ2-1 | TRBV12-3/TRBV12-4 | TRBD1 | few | TGTGCCAGCAACCTGGGGACAGCGGCGGAAGAGCAGTTCTTC | CASNLGTAAEEQFF
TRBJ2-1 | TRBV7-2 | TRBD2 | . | TGTGCCAGCAGCTTACCCATAGCGGGAGCCACCTACAATGAGCAGTTCTTC | CASSLPIAGATYNEQFF
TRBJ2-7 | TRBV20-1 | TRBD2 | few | TGCAGTGCCTACGGGACTAGCGCTTACGAGCAGTACTTC | CSAYGTSAYEQYF
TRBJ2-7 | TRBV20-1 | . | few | TGCAGTGCTAGATCACCCTCCTCCTACGAGCAGTACTTC | CSARSPSSYEQYF
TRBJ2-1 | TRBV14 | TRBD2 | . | TGTGCCAGCACTCCGGGACTAAGCTCCTACAATGAGCAGTTCTTC | CASTPGLSSYNEQFF
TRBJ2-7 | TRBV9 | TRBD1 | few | TGTGCCAGCAGCGTAGGGACAGGGGATAAGCAGTACTTC | CASSVGTGDKQYF
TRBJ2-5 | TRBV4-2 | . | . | TGTGCCAGCAGCCCCCGACACGGCGTTCAAGAGACCCAGTACTTC | CASSPRHGVQETQYF
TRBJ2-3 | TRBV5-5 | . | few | TGTGCCAGCAGCTTGTATTGGGGCACAGATACGCAGTATTTT | CASSLYWGTDTQYF
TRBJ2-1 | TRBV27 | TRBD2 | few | TGTGCCAGCAGTTCCCGGACTAGCGGGAGGGATAAGCAGTTCTTC | CASSSRTSGRDKQFF
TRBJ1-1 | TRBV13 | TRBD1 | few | TGTGCCAGTTCGACAGGGAGGTTGGACACTGAAGCTTTCTTT | CASSTGRLDTEAFF
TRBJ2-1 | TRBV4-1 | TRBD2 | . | TGCGCCAGCAGCCAAGCCCTAGCGGGAGGGCGGGATGAGCAGTTCTTC | CASSQALAGGRDEQFF
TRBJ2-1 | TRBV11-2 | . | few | TGTGCCAGCGGGGTTTCCTACAATGAGCAGTTCTTC | CASGVSYNEQFF
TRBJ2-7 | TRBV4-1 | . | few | TGCGCCAGCAGCCAAGATGGCCGCAGGGGATACGAGCAGTACTTC | CASSQDGRRGYEQYF
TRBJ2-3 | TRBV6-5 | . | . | TGTGCCAGCAGTTCTAGGCCCCAGGGGACAGATACGCAGTATTTT | CASSSRPQGTDTQYF
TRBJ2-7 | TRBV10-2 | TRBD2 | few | TGCGCCAGCTGGGCGGGGGTGAACGAGCAGTACTTC | CASWAGVNEQYF
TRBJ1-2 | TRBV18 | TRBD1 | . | TGTGCCAGCTCAGCCGTTGACAGGGGAAGAAAGTACACCTTC | CASSAVDRGRKYTF
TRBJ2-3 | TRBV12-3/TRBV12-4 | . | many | TGTGCCAGCAGTCGGACTATCCTCGATACGCAGTATTTT | CASSRTILDTQYF